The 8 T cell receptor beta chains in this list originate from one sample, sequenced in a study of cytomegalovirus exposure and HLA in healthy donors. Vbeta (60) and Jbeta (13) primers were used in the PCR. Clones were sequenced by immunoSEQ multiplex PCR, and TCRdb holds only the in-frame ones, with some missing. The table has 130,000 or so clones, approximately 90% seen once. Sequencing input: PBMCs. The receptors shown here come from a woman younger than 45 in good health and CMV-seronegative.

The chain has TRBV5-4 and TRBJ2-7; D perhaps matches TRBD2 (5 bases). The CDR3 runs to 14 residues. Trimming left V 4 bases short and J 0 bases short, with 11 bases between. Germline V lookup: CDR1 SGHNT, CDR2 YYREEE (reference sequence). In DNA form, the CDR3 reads TGTGCCAGCAGCATAGCGACCTTCTCCTACGAGCAGTACTTC. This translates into CASSIATFSYEQYF.

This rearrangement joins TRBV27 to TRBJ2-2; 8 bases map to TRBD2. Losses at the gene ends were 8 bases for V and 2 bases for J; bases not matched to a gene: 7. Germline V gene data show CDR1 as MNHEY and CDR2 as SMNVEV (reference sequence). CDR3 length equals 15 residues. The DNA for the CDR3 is TGTGCCAGCGGTCTTAGCGGGACAAACACCGGGGAGCTGTTTTTT. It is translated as CASGLSGTNTGELFF.

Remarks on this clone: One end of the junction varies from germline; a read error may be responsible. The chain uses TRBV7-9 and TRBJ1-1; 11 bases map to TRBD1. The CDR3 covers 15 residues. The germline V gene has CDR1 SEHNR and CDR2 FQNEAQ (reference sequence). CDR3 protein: CSSSEGQGANTEAFF. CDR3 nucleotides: TGTTCCAGCAGCGAAGGACAGGGGGCGAACACTGAAGCTTTCTTT.

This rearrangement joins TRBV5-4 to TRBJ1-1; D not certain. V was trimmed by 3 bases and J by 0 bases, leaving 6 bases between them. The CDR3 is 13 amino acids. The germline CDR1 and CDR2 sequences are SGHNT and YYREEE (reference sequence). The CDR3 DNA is TGTGCCAGCAGCTCGGTATTGAACACTGAAGCTTTCTTT. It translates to CASSSVLNTEAFF.

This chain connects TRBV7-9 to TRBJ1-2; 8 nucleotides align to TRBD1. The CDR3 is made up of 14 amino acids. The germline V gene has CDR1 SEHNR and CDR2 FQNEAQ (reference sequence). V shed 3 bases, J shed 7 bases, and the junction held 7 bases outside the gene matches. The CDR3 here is CASSLAGGNRGYTF. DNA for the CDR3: TGTGCCAGCAGCTTGGCAGGGGGCAACCGTGGCTACACCTTC.

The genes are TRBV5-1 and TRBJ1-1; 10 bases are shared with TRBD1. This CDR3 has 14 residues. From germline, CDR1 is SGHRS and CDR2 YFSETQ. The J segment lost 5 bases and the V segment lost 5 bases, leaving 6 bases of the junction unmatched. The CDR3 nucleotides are TGCGCCAGCAGGTGGGACAGGGGTTTAACTGAAGCTTTCTTT. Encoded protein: CASRWDRGLTEAFF.

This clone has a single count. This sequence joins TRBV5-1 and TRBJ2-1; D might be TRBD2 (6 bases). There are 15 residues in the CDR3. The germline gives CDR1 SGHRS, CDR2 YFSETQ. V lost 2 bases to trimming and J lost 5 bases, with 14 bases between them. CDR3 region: CASSLGGSIHNEQFF. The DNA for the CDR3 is TGCGCCAGCAGCTTAGGAGGGAGCATCCACAATGAGCAGTTCTTC.

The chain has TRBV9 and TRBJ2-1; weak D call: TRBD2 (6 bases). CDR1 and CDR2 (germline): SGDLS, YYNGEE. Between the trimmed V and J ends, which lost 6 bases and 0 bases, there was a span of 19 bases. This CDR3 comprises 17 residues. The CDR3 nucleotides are TGTGCCAGCAACGCCCCTCCGGGAGCGGGCTCCTACAATGAGCAGTTCTTC. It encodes CASNAPPGAGSYNEQFF. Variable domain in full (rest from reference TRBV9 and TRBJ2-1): DSGVTQTPKHLITATGQRVTLRCSPRSGDLSVYWYQQSLDQGLQFLIQYYNGEERAKGNILERFSAQQFPDLHSELNLSSLELGDSALYFCASNAPPGAGSYNEQFFGPGTRLTVL.